In its sample, the clone carrying this T cell receptor beta chain was seen many times. The CDR3 runs to 15 residues. Per the germline V gene, CDR1 is MNHNS and CDR2 is SASEGT. Trimming took 4 bases from V and 4 from J; bases not matched to a gene: 2. The data derive from a study of Graves' ophthalmopathy and Graves' hyperthyroidism. Excluded: other autoimmune disease, uncontrolled infection, pregnancy or lactation. Transcripts of RNA were the source for amplifying TCR beta CDR3 regions. The workflow started with a first-round RT-PCR run with HTBI primers and then moved on to a second-round multiplex PCR. TCRdb recomputed calls from the multiplex PCR reads with MiXCR, one row per CDR3 protein. The table shows fewer than 400,000 distinct CDR3 sequences, with 15% to 20% occurring only once.

V usage is TRBV6-1 and J usage is TRBJ2-3, with 13 bases lining up with TRBD2. The material sequenced was peripheral blood. This receptor was obtained from a woman under 30 with Graves' ophthalmopathy. The CDR3: CASSGTSGRADTQYF. The DNA of the CDR3 is TGTGCCAGCAGTGGCACTAGCGGGAGGGCAGATACGCAGTATTTT.